The next 16 T cell receptor beta chains were all read from a single sample in a study of T cell changes during pregnancy in multiple sclerosis. Here immunoSEQ multiplex PCR was the method, and the copy in TCRdb shows in-frame clones only, minus some. The sample lists tens of thousands of clones; more than 90% were seen once. The sample consisted of CD4+ T cells from peripheral blood mononuclear cells, taken after pregnancy. These receptors originate from a female donor in good health, enrolled as a control in a pregnancy study.

This clone has only one observation. The rearrangement joins TRBV10-3 to TRBJ1-2, with 8 positions matching TRBD1. The CDR3 runs 16 residues. The J segment lost 6 bases and the V segment lost 5 bases, leaving 14 bases of the junction unmatched. CDR1 and CDR2 from the germline V gene are ENHRY and SYGVKD. CDR3 amino acids: CAISYRGGLLGDGYTF. CDR3 nucleotide sequence: TGTGCCATCAGTTACAGGGGGGGCCTCCTTGGGGATGGCTACACCTTC.

The rearrangement links TRBV2 to TRBJ1-5; weak D call: TRBD1 (6 bases). The CDR3 loop spans 15 amino acids. Germline-derived CDR1 and CDR2 are SNHLY and FYNNEI. Trimming cost V 8 bases and J 2 bases, with 16 bases left between them. CDR3 protein: CASQTGSSRNQPQHF. In nucleotides, the CDR3 is TGTGCCAGCCAGACAGGTTCTAGTCGCAATCAGCCCCAGCATTTT.

The rearrangement links TRBV27 to TRBJ2-7; D gene uncertain. This CDR3 is 13 amino acids long. Trimming took 0 bases from V and 6 from J, leaving 9 bases between them. Germline values: CDR1 MNHEY, CDR2 SMNVEV (reference sequence). DNA for the CDR3: TGTGCCAGCAGTTTATCGAGTAGAACCGAGCAGTACTTC. Translated: CASSLSSRTEQYF.

This chain joins TRBV10-3 and TRBJ2-5; 14 positions agree with TRBD2. V gave up 6 bases and J gave up 5 bases; unmatched junction bases: 2. This CDR3 has 14 amino acids. Germline-derived CDR1 and CDR2 are ENHRY and SYGVKD. The CDR3: CAIRGTSGSETQYF. The CDR3 DNA reads TGTGCCATCAGGGGGACTAGCGGGAGTGAGACCCAGTACTTC.

This clone was seen just once. V usage is TRBV19 and J usage is TRBJ2-1; no reliable D call. V was clipped by 5 bases and J by 8 bases, with 13 bases between them. The length of the CDR3 is 13 residues. In germline, CDR1 is LNHDA, CDR2 SQIVND (reference sequence). The CDR3 DNA sequence: TGTGCCAGTAGTCCTCAGCGAGAGGATGAGCAGTTCTTC. It codes for CASSPQREDEQFF.

V is TRBV5-8 and J is TRBJ2-1, with a weak D call TRBD2 (6 bases). Germline V gene lookup returns CDR1 SGHTS and CDR2 YDEGEE. This CDR3 region has 13 residues. V gave up 4 bases and J gave up 10 bases, with 15 bases separating them. CDR3 coding DNA: TGTGCCAGCAGCCTGAGGGACTCGATCGAGCAGTTCTTC. Protein sequence: CASSLRDSIEQFF.

This sequence joins TRBV18 and TRBJ2-1; D possibly corresponds to TRBD2 (5 bases). V lost 2 bases to trimming and J lost 6 bases, with 17 bases between them. The CDR3 consists of 16 residues. The V gene's germline CDR1 is KGHSH and CDR2 LQKENI. The DNA for the CDR3 is TGTGCCAGCTCACCAGGCGGACTGTTGGGTGCCAATGAGCAGTTCTTC. Its translation is CASSPGGLLGANEQFF.

V and J are TRBV14 and TRBJ1-1; no firm D call. The CDR3 length is 13 residues. Trimming took 1 base from V and 1 from J, leaving 4 bases between them. The V gene's germline CDR1 is SGHDN and CDR2 FVKESK. CDR3 sequence (DNA): TGTGCCAGCAGCCAAGGGCCGAACACTGAAGCTTTCTTT. It codes for CASSQGPNTEAFF.

This clone was detected once. The gene calls are TRBV5-1 and TRBJ1-4; TRBD1 agrees at 9 bases. Germline values: CDR1 SGHRS, CDR2 YFSETQ. The CDR3 sequence is 14 residues long. V lost 4 bases, J lost 5 bases, and 3 bases stayed unmatched. CDR3 amino acids: CASSQGQGNEKLFF. CDR3 DNA: TGCGCCAGCAGCCAGGGACAGGGAAATGAAAAACTGTTTTTT.

This sequence joins TRBV6-5 and TRBJ1-4; 10 bases line up with TRBD1. CDR3 length equals 15 residues. In germline, CDR1 is MNHEY, CDR2 SVGAGI. Trimming cost V 5 bases and J 7 bases; bases outside gene matches: 7. CDR3 sequence: CASSPWTGGTEKLFF. For the CDR3, the DNA is TGTGCCAGCAGTCCCTGGACAGGGGGTACTGAAAAACTGTTTTTT.

The chain has TRBV6-4 and TRBJ2-2; D is undetermined. The CDR3 has 12 amino acids. Germline V gene sequence: CDR1 MRHNA, CDR2 SNTAGT. Trimming shortened V by 2 bases and J by 7 bases, and 5 bases separated the two germline ends. Here the CDR3 DNA reads TGTGCCAGCAGTGACCCCGGCGGGGAGCTGTTTTTT. This codes for CASSDPGGELFF.

This clone turned up a few times. V is TRBV14 and J is TRBJ1-1; D unclear. Germline V lookup: CDR1 SGHDN, CDR2 FVKESK. The CDR3 has 14 residues. Trimming took off 4 bases at V and 1 base at J, with 10 bases between the two ends. The CDR3 loop is CASSRSSGNTEAFF. Here the CDR3 DNA reads TGTGCCAGCAGCCGATCTTCGGGGAACACTGAAGCTTTCTTT.

The chain recombines TRBV5-1 with TRBJ2-1; D is perhaps TRBD1 (6 bases). The CDR3 runs to 14 residues. The V gene's germline CDR1 is SGHRS and CDR2 YFSETQ. Trimming left V 3 bases short and J 8 bases short, with 15 bases between. In nucleotides, the CDR3 is TGCGCCAGCAGCTCCTGGGGGCAGATCGATGAGCAGTTCTTC. This translates into CASSSWGQIDEQFF.

The chain joins TRBV5-6 to TRBJ1-1; D ambiguous. V lost 2 bases and J lost 4, with 12 bases in between. CDR3 size: 14 residues. Germline values: CDR1 SGHDT, CDR2 YYEEEE. CDR3: CASSFGGHGTEAFF. CDR3 sequence (DNA): TGTGCCAGCAGCTTTGGAGGTCACGGCACTGAAGCTTTCTTT.

The V call is TRBV28, the J call TRBJ1-1, with TRBD1 identical over 8 bases. The trim removed 7 bases at V and 4 bases at J, leaving 5 bases unmatched. The CDR3 consists of 13 residues. The germline CDR1 and CDR2 sequences are MDHEN and SYDVKM. The CDR3 coding sequence is TGTGCCAGCACCGGAGACAGGGGCACTGAAGCTTTCTTT. Translated: CASTGDRGTEAFF.

V usage is TRBV2 and J usage is TRBJ2-3, with 8 bases that match TRBD2. Trimming cost V 4 bases and J 5 bases; bases outside gene matches: 5. The CDR3 contains 14 residues. Germline V CDR1 and CDR2: SNHLY, FYNNEI. The CDR3 DNA reads TGTGCCAGCAGTGTCGGGCTAGCGGGAGATACGCAGTATTTT. Its protein is CASSVGLAGDTQYF.